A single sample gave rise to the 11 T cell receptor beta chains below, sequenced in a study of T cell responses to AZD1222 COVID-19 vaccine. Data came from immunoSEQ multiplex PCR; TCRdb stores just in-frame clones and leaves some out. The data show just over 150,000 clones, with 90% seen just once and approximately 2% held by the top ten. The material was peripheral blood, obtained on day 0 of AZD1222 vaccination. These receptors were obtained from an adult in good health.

The CDR3 coding sequence is TGTGCCACCAGCCTATGGGACCGAACTTCCTTCTCTGGCTACACCTTC. Amino acid sequence: CATSLWDRTSFSGYTF. The chain combines TRBV15 with TRBJ1-2; D perhaps matches TRBD1 (5 bases). Germline-derived CDR1 and CDR2 are LNHNV and YYDKDF (reference sequence). The CDR3 runs to 16 residues. V lost 5 bases and J 7 bases, leaving 23 bases between the germline ends.

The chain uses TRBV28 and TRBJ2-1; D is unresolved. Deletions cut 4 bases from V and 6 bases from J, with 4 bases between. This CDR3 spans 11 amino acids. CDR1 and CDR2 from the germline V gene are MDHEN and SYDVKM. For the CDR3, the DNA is TGTGCCAGCAGTTCCCCCAATGAGCAGTTCTTC. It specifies CASSSPNEQFF.

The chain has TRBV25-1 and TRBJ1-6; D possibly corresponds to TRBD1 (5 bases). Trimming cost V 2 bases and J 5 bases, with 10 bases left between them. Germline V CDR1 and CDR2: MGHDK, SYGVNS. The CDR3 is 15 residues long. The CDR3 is CASSERGRDNSPLHF. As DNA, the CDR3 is TGTGCCAGCAGTGAAAGGGGACGGGATAATTCACCCCTCCACTTT.

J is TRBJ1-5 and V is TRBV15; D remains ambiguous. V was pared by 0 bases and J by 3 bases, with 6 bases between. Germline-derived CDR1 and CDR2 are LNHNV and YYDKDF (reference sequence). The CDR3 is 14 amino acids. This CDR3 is CATSREPNNQPQHF. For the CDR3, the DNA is TGTGCCACCAGCAGAGAACCCAACAATCAGCCCCAGCATTTT.

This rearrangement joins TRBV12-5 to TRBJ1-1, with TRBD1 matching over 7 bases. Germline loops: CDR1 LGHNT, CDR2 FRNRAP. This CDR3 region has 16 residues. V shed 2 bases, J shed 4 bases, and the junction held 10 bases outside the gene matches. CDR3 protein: CASGLSFTPGGTEAFF. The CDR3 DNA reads TGTGCTAGTGGTTTGTCTTTTACCCCAGGGGGCACTGAAGCTTTCTTT.

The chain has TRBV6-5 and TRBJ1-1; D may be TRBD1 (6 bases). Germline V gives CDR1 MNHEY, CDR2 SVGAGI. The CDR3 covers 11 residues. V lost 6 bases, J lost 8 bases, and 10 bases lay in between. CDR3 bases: TGTGCCAGCAGCTTTGACAGGGAAGCTTTCTTT. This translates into CASSFDREAFF.

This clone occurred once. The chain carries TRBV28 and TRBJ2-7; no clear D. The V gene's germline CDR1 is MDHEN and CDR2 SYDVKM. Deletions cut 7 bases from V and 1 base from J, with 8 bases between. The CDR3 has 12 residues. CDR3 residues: CASTFGSYEQYF. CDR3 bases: TGTGCCAGCACGTTCGGATCCTACGAGCAGTACTTC. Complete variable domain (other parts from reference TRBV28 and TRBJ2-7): DVKVTQSSRYLVKRTGEKVFLECVQDMDHENMFWYRQDPGLGLRLIYFSYDVKMKEKGDIPEGYSVSREKKERFSLILESASTNQTSMYLCASTFGSYEQYFGPGTRLTVT.

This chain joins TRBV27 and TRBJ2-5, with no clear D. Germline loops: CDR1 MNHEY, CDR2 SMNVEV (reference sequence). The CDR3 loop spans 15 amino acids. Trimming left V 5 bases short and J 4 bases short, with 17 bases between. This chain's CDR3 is CASSLSPAVGETQYF. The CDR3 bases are TGTGCCAGCAGTCTGAGCCCAGCCGTCGGAGAGACCCAGTACTTC.

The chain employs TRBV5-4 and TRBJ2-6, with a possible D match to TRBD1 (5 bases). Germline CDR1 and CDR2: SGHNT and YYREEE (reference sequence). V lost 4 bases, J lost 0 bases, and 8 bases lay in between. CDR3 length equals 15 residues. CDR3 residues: CASSPQGSGANVLTF. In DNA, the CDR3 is TGTGCCAGCAGCCCCCAGGGCTCTGGGGCCAACGTCCTGACTTTC.

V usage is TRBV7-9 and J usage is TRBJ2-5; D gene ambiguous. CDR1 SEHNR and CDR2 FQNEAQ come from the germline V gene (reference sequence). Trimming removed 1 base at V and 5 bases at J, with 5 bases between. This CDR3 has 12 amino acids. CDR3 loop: CASSLVGETQYF. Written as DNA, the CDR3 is TGTGCCAGCAGCTTAGTCGGGGAGACCCAGTACTTC.

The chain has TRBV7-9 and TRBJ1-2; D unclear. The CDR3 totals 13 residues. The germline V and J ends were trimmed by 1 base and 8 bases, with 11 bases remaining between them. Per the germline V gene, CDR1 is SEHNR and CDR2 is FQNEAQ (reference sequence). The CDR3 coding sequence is TGTGCCAGCAGCTTAGGGTTGAGTTGGGGCTACACCTTC. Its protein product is CASSLGLSWGYTF.